Below, 27 T cell receptor beta chains from the same sample are listed, as sequenced in a study of blood T cell repertoires in COVID-19. The assay was immunoSEQ multiplex PCR, and TCRdb's table has in-frame clones only and misses some. The table includes around 250,000 clones, 86% detected once. Source material: peripheral blood. The receptors were sampled from a young man who had recovered from COVID-19.

V gene TRBV2 combines with J gene TRBJ2-7; 10 bases agree with TRBD1. V dropped 3 bases and J dropped 6; count of bases not matched to a gene: 2. The germline gives CDR1 SNHLY, CDR2 FYNNEI. CDR3 length: 13 residues. The CDR3 region has the DNA TGTGCCAGCAGTGAGGGACAGGGGCCCGAGCAGTACTTC. As protein: CASSEGQGPEQYF.

This chain uses TRBV6-5 with TRBJ1-1, with TRBD1 matching 8 bases. This CDR3 region has 13 residues. Germline CDR1 MNHEY, CDR2 SVGAGI. The J segment lost 4 bases and the V segment lost 6 bases, leaving 4 bases of the junction unmatched. The CDR3 DNA follows: TGTGCCAGCAGGTCTACAGGGGGCACTGAAGCTTTCTTT. This codes for CASRSTGGTEAFF.

The chain combines TRBV25-1 with TRBJ2-7; 8 bases line up with TRBD1. Germline values: CDR1 MGHDK, CDR2 SYGVNS. V gave up 4 bases and J gave up 2 bases; unmatched junction bases: 7. CDR3 length equals 15 residues. This CDR3 is CASSADRALTYEQYF. The CDR3, as DNA: TGTGCCAGCAGTGCGGACAGGGCGCTGACCTACGAGCAGTACTTC.

CDR3: CASSGDWSFAEQYF. DNA for the CDR3: TGTGCCAGCAGCGGGGACTGGTCGTTCGCCGAGCAGTACTTC. This chain links TRBV7-9 with TRBJ2-7; D is perhaps TRBD2 (6 bases). The CDR3 sequence is 14 residues long. The germline gives CDR1 SEHNR, CDR2 FQNEAQ (reference sequence). Trimming removed 5 bases from V and 6 bases from J, with 17 bases in between.

The chain employs TRBV4-1 and TRBJ2-6; 10 bases fit TRBD1. Trimming cost V 3 bases and J 1 base; bases outside gene matches: 0. This CDR3 spans 16 amino acids. In germline, CDR1 is MGHRA, CDR2 YSYEKL. The CDR3 bases are TGCGCCAGCAGCCAGGGACAGGGGTCTGGGGCCAACGTCCTGACTTTC. This codes for CASSQGQGSGANVLTF.

The rearrangement links TRBV29-1 to TRBJ1-2, with 7 bases identical to TRBD1. The CDR3 extends over 14 amino acids. The germline CDR1 and CDR2 sequences are SQVTM and ANQGSEA. Trimming cost V 4 bases and J 6 bases; bases outside gene matches: 11. The CDR3 nucleotides are TGCAGCGTTGTAACAGGGGAAAAAGATGATGGCTACACCTTC. It encodes CSVVTGEKDDGYTF.

The sample holds many counts of this clone. The chain links TRBV6-5 to TRBJ2-1; 8 positions match TRBD1. The CDR3 sequence is 16 residues long. The V gene's germline CDR1 is MNHEY and CDR2 SVGAGI. V trimming: 0 bases; J trimming: 2 bases; junction bases outside the gene matches: 3. CDR3 region: CASSYSGRGPYNEQFF. DNA of the CDR3: TGTGCCAGCAGTTACTCAGGCAGGGGGCCCTACAATGAGCAGTTCTTC.

V and J are TRBV7-6 and TRBJ1-2, with 9 bases lining up with TRBD1. The J segment lost 7 bases and the V segment lost 1 base, leaving 4 bases of the junction unmatched. CDR1 is SGHVS and CDR2 is FNYEAQ in the germline V gene. CDR3 length: 14 residues. The CDR3 reads CASSLGQGVRGYTF. Here the CDR3 DNA reads TGTGCCAGCAGCTTAGGACAGGGGGTTCGTGGCTACACCTTC.

The J gene is TRBJ1-6, the V gene TRBV7-9; 8 bases line up with TRBD1. Trimming at V came to 6 bases and at J to 9 bases, leaving 7 bases not matched to a gene. Germline CDR1 is SEHNR and CDR2 is FQNEAQ (reference sequence). This CDR3 is 14 amino acids long. This CDR3 is CASRPDRESSPLHF. CDR3 in DNA: TGTGCCAGCAGACCGGACAGGGAGAGTTCACCCCTCCACTTT.

The genes are TRBV10-1 and TRBJ2-5, with a possible D match to TRBD1 (6 bases). Germline-derived CDR1 and CDR2 are WNHNN and SYGVQD (reference sequence). V gave up 8 bases and J gave up 4 bases, with 23 bases separating them. This CDR3 has 16 residues. This CDR3 is CASGDTKQGARETQYF. CDR3 nucleotide sequence: TGCGCCAGCGGGGATACAAAACAGGGAGCCCGAGAGACCCAGTACTTC.

This clone was seen a few times. The chain carries TRBV7-8 and TRBJ1-3; D is ambiguous. Germline V gives CDR1 SGHVS, CDR2 FQNEAQ. The length of the CDR3 is 15 residues. Trimming removed 2 bases from V and 4 bases from J, with 12 bases in between. The CDR3 region has the DNA TGTGCCAGCAGCTTATCCATCCAATCAGGAAACACCATATATTTT. This translates into CASSLSIQSGNTIYF.

J is TRBJ1-5 and V is TRBV21-1. TRBV21-1 is a pseudogene locus. The CDR3 extends over 18 amino acids. The CDR3 loop reads CASNSLTGVLVGNQPQHF. In DNA form, the CDR3 reads TGTGCCAGCAACTCACTTACCGGGGTGTTAGTTGGCAATCAGCCCCAGCATTTT.

The V call is TRBV12-3 or TRBV12-4, the J call TRBJ1-2; tentative D call: TRBD1 (6 bases). V was trimmed by 3 bases and J by 5 bases, leaving 10 bases between them. The CDR3 has 13 amino acids. The CDR3 sequence: CASSLSGAYGYTF. The CDR3 DNA reads as TGTGCCAGCAGTTTGTCAGGGGCGTATGGCTACACCTTC.

This chain links TRBV4-3 with TRBJ1-1; D is perhaps TRBD1 (5 bases). Germline-derived CDR1 and CDR2 are LGHNA and YSLEER. The CDR3 extends over 14 amino acids. Trimming cost V 1 base and J 7 bases, with 13 bases left between them. This CDR3 reads CASSQGVLGGEAFF. The CDR3 bases are TGCGCCAGCAGCCAAGGGGTGTTGGGGGGTGAAGCTTTCTTT.

The chain carries TRBV5-8 and TRBJ2-7; 10 bases match TRBD1. J was trimmed by 3 bases and V by 3 bases; bases with no gene match: 3. The length of the CDR3 is 14 residues. Germline V gene lookup returns CDR1 SGHTS and CDR2 YDEGEE. The CDR3 nucleotides are TGTGCCAGCAGCTCCGGGACAGGGGTCTACGAGCAGTACTTC. This translates into CASSSGTGVYEQYF.

The chain employs TRBV19 and TRBJ1-1; D call uncertain. CDR1 is LNHDA and CDR2 is SQIVND in the germline V gene (reference sequence). There are 13 residues in the CDR3. V shed 5 bases and J shed 2 bases, with 9 bases lying between them. Here the CDR3 DNA reads TGTGCCAGTAGTTTGCAGATAAACACTGAAGCTTTCTTT. This sequence encodes CASSLQINTEAFF.

The chain links TRBV9 to TRBJ1-2; tentative D call: TRBD1 (6 bases). Trimming took 4 bases from V and 3 from J, leaving 13 bases between them. The germline V gene encodes CDR1 SGDLS and CDR2 YYNGEE. This CDR3 contains 14 residues. The CDR3 here is CASSSEDRYYGYTF. The CDR3 DNA reads as TGTGCCAGCAGCTCAGAGGACAGATACTATGGCTACACCTTC.

The J gene is TRBJ2-5, the V gene TRBV6-5, with 8 positions matching TRBD2. J was trimmed by 2 bases and V by 7 bases; bases with no gene match: 6. The germline V gene encodes CDR1 MNHEY and CDR2 SVGAGI. CDR3 length: 14 amino acids. CDR3: CASTAGTSQETQYF. Written as DNA, the CDR3 is TGTGCCAGCACCGCCGGGACTAGTCAAGAGACCCAGTACTTC.

The sample holds one count of this clone. The chain combines TRBV7-2 with TRBJ2-7; D remains ambiguous. Germline-derived CDR1 and CDR2 are SGHTA and FQGNSA. There are 12 residues in the CDR3. V lost 3 bases to trimming and J lost 5 bases, with 8 bases between them. CDR3 in DNA: TGTGCCAGCAGCTTTGCGTTGAACGAGCAGTACTTC. It translates to CASSFALNEQYF.

The gene calls are TRBV19 and TRBJ1-1; weak D call: TRBD1 (6 bases). The V gene's germline CDR1 is LNHDA and CDR2 SQIVND (reference sequence). The germline V and J ends were trimmed by 4 bases and 1 base, with 10 bases remaining between them. The CDR3 is 14 residues long. CDR3 sequence (DNA): TGTGCCAGTAGTAAGGGCAGGGGGAACACTGAAGCTTTCTTT. This sequence encodes CASSKGRGNTEAFF.

The chain combines TRBV6-5 with TRBJ1-6; no firm D call. Germline V lookup: CDR1 MNHEY, CDR2 SVGAGI. The CDR3 is 12 residues long. V was shortened by 4 bases and J by 14 bases, with 12 bases between the two germline ends. The CDR3 sequence: CASSFRRSTLHF. CDR3 DNA sequence: TGTGCCAGCAGTTTCAGGCGCTCCACCCTCCACTTT.

This chain links TRBV27 with TRBJ2-7; 7 nucleotides line up with TRBD1. V trimming: 0 bases; J trimming: 2 bases; junction bases outside the gene matches: 4. The germline V gene has CDR1 MNHEY and CDR2 SMNVEV (reference sequence). The CDR3 loop spans 15 amino acids. This chain's CDR3 is CASSLSGTATYEQYF. DNA for the CDR3: TGTGCCAGCAGTTTATCCGGGACAGCTACCTACGAGCAGTACTTC.

This clone was seen just once. This chain joins TRBV3-1 (or the pseudogene TRBV3-2) and TRBJ2-7; the D gene is possibly TRBD1 (5 bases). CDR3 length: 15 residues. Trimming shortened V by 6 bases and J by 2 bases, and 17 bases separated the two germline ends. CDR1 is LGHDT and CDR2 is YNNKEL in the germline V gene (reference sequence). The CDR3 reads CASSPSRAGPYEQYF. CDR3 coding DNA: TGTGCCAGCAGTCCCAGCAGGGCTGGCCCCTACGAGCAGTACTTC.

V gene TRBV4-3 combines with J gene TRBJ1-4, with a weak D call TRBD1 (6 bases). Germline assignment: CDR1 LGHNA and CDR2 YSLEER. V lost 0 bases and J lost 8, with 19 bases in between. This CDR3 region has 17 residues. In nucleotides, the CDR3 is TGCGCCAGCAGCCAAGATCGGGCGGCGGGGGCAGGGGAAAAACTGTTTTTT. This gives the protein CASSQDRAAGAGEKLFF.

This chain's CDR3 is CASSAGTGATDTQYF. The CDR3 DNA sequence: TGTGCCAGCAGTGCTGGGACAGGGGCAACAGATACGCAGTATTTT. The chain combines TRBV6-4 with TRBJ2-3, with 10 bases identical to TRBD1. Per the germline V gene, CDR1 is MRHNA and CDR2 is SNTAGT. V shed 4 bases and J 3 bases; nucleotides not matched to a gene: 4. This CDR3 has 15 residues.

The chain joins TRBV20-1 to TRBJ2-3; 7 positions match TRBD2. Germline V gives CDR1 DFQATT, CDR2 SNEGSKA (reference sequence). V trimming: 4 bases; J trimming: 3 bases; junction bases outside the gene matches: 10. The CDR3 is made up of 15 amino acids. For the CDR3, the DNA is TGCAGTGCTATTGATAGCCGGGGGGTTACAGATACGCAGTATTTT. Translated, it gives CSAIDSRGVTDTQYF.

This clone has only a few counts. The chain links TRBV9 to TRBJ2-3; perhaps TRBD2 as D (6 bases). The germline V and J ends were trimmed by 4 bases and 0 bases, with 12 bases remaining between them. This CDR3 is built from 15 residues. Germline-derived CDR1 and CDR2 are SGDLS and YYNGEE. In nucleotides, the CDR3 is TGTGCCAGCAGCAACGGCGGGGCTAGCACAGATACGCAGTATTTT. It specifies CASSNGGASTDTQYF.